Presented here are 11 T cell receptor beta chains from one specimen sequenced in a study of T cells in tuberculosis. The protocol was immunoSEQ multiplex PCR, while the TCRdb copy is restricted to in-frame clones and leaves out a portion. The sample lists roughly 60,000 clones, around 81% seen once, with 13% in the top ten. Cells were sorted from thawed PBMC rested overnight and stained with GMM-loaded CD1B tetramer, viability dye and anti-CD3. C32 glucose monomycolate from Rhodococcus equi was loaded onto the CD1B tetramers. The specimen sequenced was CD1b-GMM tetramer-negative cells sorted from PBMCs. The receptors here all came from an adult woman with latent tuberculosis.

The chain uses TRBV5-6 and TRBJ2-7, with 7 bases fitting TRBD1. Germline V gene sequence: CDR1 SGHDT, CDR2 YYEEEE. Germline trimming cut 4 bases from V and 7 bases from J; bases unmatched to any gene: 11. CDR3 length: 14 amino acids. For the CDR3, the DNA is TGTGCCAGCAGCCTATCAGGGACAGCTCGGGAGCAGTACTTC. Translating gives CASSLSGTAREQYF.

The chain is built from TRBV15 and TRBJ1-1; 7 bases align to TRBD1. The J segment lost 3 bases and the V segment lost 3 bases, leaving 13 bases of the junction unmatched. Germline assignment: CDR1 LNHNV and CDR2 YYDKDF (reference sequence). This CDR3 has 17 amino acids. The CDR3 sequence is CATSSSGQGVWDTEAFF. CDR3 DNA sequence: TGTGCCACCAGCAGCTCTGGGCAGGGGGTATGGGACACTGAAGCTTTCTTT. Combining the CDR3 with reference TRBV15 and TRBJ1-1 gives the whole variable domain DAMVIQNPRYQVTQFGKPVTLSCSQTLNHNVMYWYQQKSSQAPKLLFHYYDKDFNNEADTPDNFQSRRPNTSFCFLDIRSPGLGDTAMYLCATSSSGQGVWDTEAFFGQGTRLTVV.

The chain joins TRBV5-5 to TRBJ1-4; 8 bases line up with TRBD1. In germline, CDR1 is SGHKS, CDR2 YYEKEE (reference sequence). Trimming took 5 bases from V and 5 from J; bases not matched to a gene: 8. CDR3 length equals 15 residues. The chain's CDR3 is CASSFEDRGNEKLFF. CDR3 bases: TGTGCCAGCAGTTTTGAAGACAGGGGAAATGAAAAACTGTTTTTT.

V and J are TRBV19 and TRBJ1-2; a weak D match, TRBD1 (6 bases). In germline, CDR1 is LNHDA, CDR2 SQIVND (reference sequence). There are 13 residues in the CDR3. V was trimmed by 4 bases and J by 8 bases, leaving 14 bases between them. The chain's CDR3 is CASSRGTRAGYTF. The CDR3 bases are TGTGCCAGTAGTAGGGGGACAAGGGCCGGCTACACCTTC.

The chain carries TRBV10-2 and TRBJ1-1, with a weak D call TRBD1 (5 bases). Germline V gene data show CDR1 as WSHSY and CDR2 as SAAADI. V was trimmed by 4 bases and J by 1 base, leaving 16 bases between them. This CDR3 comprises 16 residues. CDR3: CASSVFKKGQNTEAFF. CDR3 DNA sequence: TGCGCCAGCAGTGTTTTTAAAAAGGGGCAGAACACTGAAGCTTTCTTT.

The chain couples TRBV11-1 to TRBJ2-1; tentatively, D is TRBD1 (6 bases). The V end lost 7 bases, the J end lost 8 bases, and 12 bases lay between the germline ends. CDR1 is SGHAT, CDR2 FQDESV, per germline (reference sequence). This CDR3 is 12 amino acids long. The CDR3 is CASTDRPDEQFF. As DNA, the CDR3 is TGTGCCAGCACCGACAGGCCAGATGAGCAGTTCTTC.

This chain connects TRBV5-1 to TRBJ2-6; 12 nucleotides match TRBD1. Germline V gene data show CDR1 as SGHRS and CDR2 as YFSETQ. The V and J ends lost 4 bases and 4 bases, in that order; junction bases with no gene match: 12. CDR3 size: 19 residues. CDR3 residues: CASSGGTGGDLTGANVLTF. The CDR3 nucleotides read TGCGCCAGCAGCGGCGGGACAGGGGGCGACCTTACCGGGGCCAACGTCCTGACTTTC.

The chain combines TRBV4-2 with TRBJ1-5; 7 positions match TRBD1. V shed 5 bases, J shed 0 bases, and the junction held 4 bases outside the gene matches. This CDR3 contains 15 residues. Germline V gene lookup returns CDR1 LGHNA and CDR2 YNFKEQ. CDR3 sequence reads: CASSLGQYSNQPQHF. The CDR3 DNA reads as TGTGCCAGCAGCTTGGGACAGTATAGCAATCAGCCCCAGCATTTT.

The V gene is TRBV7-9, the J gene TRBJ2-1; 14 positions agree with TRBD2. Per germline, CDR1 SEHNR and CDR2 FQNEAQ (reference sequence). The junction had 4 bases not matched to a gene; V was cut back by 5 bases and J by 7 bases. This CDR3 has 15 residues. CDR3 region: CASSARLAGGNEQFF. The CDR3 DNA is TGTGCCAGCAGCGCCCGACTAGCGGGAGGGAATGAGCAGTTCTTC. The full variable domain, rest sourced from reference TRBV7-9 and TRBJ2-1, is DTGVSQNPRHKITKRGQNVTFRCDPISEHNRLYWYRQTLGQGPEFLTYFQNEAQLEKSRLLSDRFSAERPKGSFSTLEIQRTEQGDSAMYLCASSARLAGGNEQFFGPGTRLTVL.

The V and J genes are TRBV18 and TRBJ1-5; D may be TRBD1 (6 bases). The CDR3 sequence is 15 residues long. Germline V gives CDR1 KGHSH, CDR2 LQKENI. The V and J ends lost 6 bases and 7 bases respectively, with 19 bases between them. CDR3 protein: CASSSGGGAGQPQHF. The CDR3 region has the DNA TGTGCCAGCTCCTCGGGGGGGGGCGCGGGACAGCCCCAGCATTTT.

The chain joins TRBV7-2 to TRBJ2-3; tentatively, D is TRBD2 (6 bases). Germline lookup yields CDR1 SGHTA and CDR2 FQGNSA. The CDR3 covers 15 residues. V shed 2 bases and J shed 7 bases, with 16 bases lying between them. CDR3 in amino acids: CASSLRTTPQHTQYF. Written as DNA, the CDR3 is TGTGCCAGCAGCTTACGGACTACCCCACAGCATACGCAGTATTTT.